This TCR beta chain derives from a study of shared clonotypes between healthy human individuals. The assay ran at deep level. TCRdb keeps only in-frame clones here, not all; method: immunoSEQ multiplex PCR. The sample records around 2,100,000 clones, just under 95% being singletons. Germline loops: CDR1 LGHNA, CDR2 YSLEER. The CDR3 sequence is 14 residues long. With 1 base removed from V and 4 bases from J, the gap between germline ends came to 7 bases. Positive CCR7 selection of CD45RO-negative cells yielded the naive CD8 cells, and terminally differentiated effector memory CD45RA+ cells were excluded. Adults of Caucasian background living in Nashville, Tennessee made up all donors. Turning to this clone: The sample holds other DNA sequences that translate to the same CDR3.

This receptor was identified in a man younger than 35 in good health. This chain links TRBV4-3 with TRBJ2-2; D is ambiguous. Sequencing was done on a sample of naive CD8+ T cells sorted from blood. CDR3 sequence reads: CASSQGLSTGELFF. The CDR3 nucleotides read TGCGCCAGCAGCCAAGGCCTGAGCACCGGGGAGCTGTTTTTT.